This is a list of T cell receptor beta chains from one sample in a study of blood T cells in healthy people across ages. A single record per CDR3 protein comes from TCRdb applying MiXCR to the 5' RACE reads. This table has about 1 million distinct CDR3 sequences, 45% appearing once. The sample taken for sequencing was blood. These receptors were taken from a woman aged 55-69 years in good health. Both conserved end residues are part of each CDR3. A D gene is named only where the DNA matches it firmly. A clone size is listed for some rows: how often the clone was seen (once, few, many), or a class if it is expanded.

>TRBD2|TRBV20-1|.|TRBJ2-1
CSARGLIAGATTEGEQFF
TGCAGTGCCCGGGGTTTAATAGCGGGAGCTACTACGGAGGGTGAGCAGTTCTTC
>.|TRBV6-1|few|TRBJ2-7
CASTYEQYF
TGTGCCAGCACCTACGAGCAGTACTTC
>.|TRBV13|few|TRBJ1-2
CASSFAQAYGYTF
TGTGCCAGCAGCTTCGCTCAGGCCTATGGCTACACCTTC
>.|TRBV29-1|many|TRBJ2-3
CSVGLLVGDTQYF
TGCAGCGTTGGGTTGCTAGTGGGAGATACGCAGTATTTT
>TRBD1|TRBV3-1|few|TRBJ2-6
CASSQWGTAVSGANVLTF
TGTGCCAGCAGCCAATGGGGGACAGCCGTCTCTGGGGCCAACGTCCTGACTTTC
>TRBD2|TRBV20-1|.|TRBJ2-7
CSAEGLGHTYEQYF
TGCAGTGCCGAGGGACTAGGGCACACCTACGAGCAGTACTTC
>TRBD2|TRBV5-1|many|TRBJ2-4
CASSPAGGVTSKTKNIQYF
TGCGCCAGCAGCCCCGCCGGGGGGGTAACTTCTAAAACCAAAAACATTCAGTACTTC
>.|TRBV6-6|.|TRBJ1-1
CASRENGRNTEAFF
TGTGCCAGCAGGGAAAACGGACGGAACACTGAAGCTTTCTTT
>.|TRBV7-2|.|TRBJ2-7
CASSWGTTYEQYF
TGTGCCAGCAGCTGGGGGACGACGTACGAGCAGTACTTC
>TRBD2|TRBV11-2|many|TRBJ2-1
CASSLDLPSGRNEQFF
TGTGCCAGCAGCTTAGATTTGCCTAGCGGGAGAAATGAGCAGTTCTTC
>.|TRBV29-1|many|TRBJ2-3
CSTEGGEDTQYF
TGCAGCACCGAGGGGGGAGAGGATACGCAGTATTTT
>TRBD1|TRBV14|.|TRBJ2-7
CASSPWNYRGQYF
TGTGCCAGCAGCCCTTGGAATTACAGGGGTCAGTACTTC
>.|TRBV4-1|few|TRBJ2-5
CASSHLPMVHEQYF
TGCGCCAGCAGCCACCTGCCTATGGTCCATGAGCAGTACTTC
>.|TRBV18|.|TRBJ2-7
CASSPAAGYAEQYF
TGTGCCAGCTCGCCTGCCGCAGGGTATGCCGAGCAGTACTTC
>TRBD1|TRBV24-1|.|TRBJ2-5
CAISDGRQGGETQYF
TGTGCCATCAGTGATGGGAGACAGGGTGGAGAGACCCAGTACTTC
>.|TRBV6-1|.|TRBJ1-2
CASSEMIVGVYGYTF
TGTGCCAGCAGTGAAATGATCGTTGGCGTCTATGGCTACACCTTC
>TRBD2|TRBV9|.|TRBJ2-7
CASSRRLAGTTYEQYF
TGTGCCAGCTCTCGGCGACTAGCGGGCACGACCTACGAGCAGTACTTC
>.|TRBV7-2|few|TRBJ1-2
CASSFGGQGGGYTF
TGTGCCAGCAGCTTTGGAGGGCAGGGTGGAGGCTACACCTTC
>TRBD1|TRBV24-1|few|TRBJ2-7
CAVGQTSYEQYF
TGTGCCGTGGGACAGACCTCCTACGAGCAGTACTTC
>TRBD1|TRBV11-2|once|TRBJ2-1
CASSRPGQGYNEQFF
TGTGCCAGCAGCCGCCCGGGACAGGGGTACAATGAGCAGTTCTTC
>.|TRBV27|many|TRBJ1-5
CASSVADNQPQHF
TGTGCCAGCAGTGTAGCGGACAATCAGCCCCAGCATTTT
>.|TRBV6-6|once|TRBJ2-7
CASSYLQHYEQYF
TGTGCCAGCAGTTACCTACAGCATTACGAGCAGTACTTC
>TRBD2|TRBV24-1|few|TRBJ2-5
CATSDLVSTSGQETQYF
TGTGCCACCAGTGATTTGGTATCGACTAGCGGCCAAGAGACCCAGTACTTC
>.|TRBV12-3/TRBV12-4|.|TRBJ1-4
CASRSGGQTNEKLFF
TGTGCCAGCAGGAGCGGCGGGCAGACTAATGAAAAACTGTTTTTT
>.|TRBV3-1|.|TRBJ2-5
CASSHSGAGSGETQYF
TGTGCCAGCAGCCATTCAGGGGCCGGGAGCGGAGAGACCCAGTACTTC
>TRBD1|TRBV10-3|few|TRBJ1-6
CAISDSDRVNSPLHF
TGTGCCATCAGTGATTCGGACAGGGTAAATTCACCCCTCCACTTT
>.|TRBV13|.|TRBJ1-5
CASSRGGVNQPQHF
TGTGCCAGCAGCCGAGGGGGTGTCAATCAGCCCCAGCATTTT
>TRBD1|TRBV12-3/TRBV12-4|few|TRBJ1-2
CASSRDRLSGNYGYTF
TGTGCCAGCAGTCGGGACAGGCTCTCCGGTAACTATGGCTACACCTTC
>TRBD1|TRBV9|.|TRBJ2-1
CASSLQDRGYYNEQFF
TGTGCCAGCAGCCTCCAAGACAGGGGATACTACAATGAGCAGTTCTTC
>TRBD1|TRBV2|.|TRBJ2-6
CASPGGSGANVLTF
TGTGCCAGCCCAGGGGGCTCTGGGGCCAACGTCCTGACTTTC
>.|TRBV29-1|few|TRBJ2-1
CSVVGDSGGSYNEQFF
TGCAGCGTTGTGGGGGACTCCGGCGGCTCCTACAATGAGCAGTTCTTC
>.|TRBV25-1|.|TRBJ2-3
CASSELASPSTDTQYF
TGTGCCAGCAGTGAATTAGCGAGCCCTAGCACAGATACGCAGTATTTT
>.|TRBV15|.|TRBJ1-4
CATSSRREGANEKLFF
TGTGCCACCAGCAGCCGAAGGGAGGGAGCTAATGAAAAACTGTTTTTT
>.|TRBV14|.|TRBJ2-5
CASSPTSSQETQYF
TGTGCCAGCAGCCCGACGAGCTCCCAAGAGACCCAGTACTTC
>.|TRBV20-1|.|TRBJ2-3
CSARSQGHTQYF
TGCAGTGCTAGATCACAGGGCCATACGCAGTATTTT
>.|TRBV7-3|.|TRBJ2-5
CASSLGRGEETQYF
TGTGCCAGCAGCTTGGGACGGGGAGAAGAGACCCAGTACTTC
>TRBD1|TRBV2|.|TRBJ2-7
CASYRPGTGVNEQYF
TGTGCCAGCTATCGGCCCGGGACAGGGGTCAACGAGCAGTACTTC
>.|TRBV25-1|few|TRBJ2-1
CASSESHEQFF
TGTGCCAGCAGTGAATCCCATGAGCAGTTCTTC
>TRBD2|TRBV27|few|TRBJ2-3
CASSPWTSGGGGTQYF
TGTGCCAGCAGTCCATGGACTAGCGGGGGTGGTGGTACGCAGTATTTT
>.|TRBV12-5|.|TRBJ2-7
CASGLVLGPDYEQYF
TGTGCTAGTGGTTTGGTACTGGGACCAGACTACGAGCAGTACTTC
>TRBD2|TRBV6-5|.|TRBJ2-7
CASSTTLAGGSYEQYF
TGTGCCAGCAGTACCACCTTAGCGGGAGGTTCCTACGAGCAGTACTTC
>.|TRBV27|few|TRBJ2-1
CASRPDYFNEQFF
TGTGCCAGCAGACCCGACTACTTCAATGAGCAGTTCTTC
>.|TRBV20-1|.|TRBJ2-3
CSATGLGFNGDLGADTQYF
TGCAGTGCTACAGGGCTGGGGTTCAATGGGGATTTAGGGGCAGATACGCAGTATTTT
>.|TRBV15|.|TRBJ2-7
CATSQTGYYGDEQYF
TGTGCCACCAGCCAAACGGGCTATTACGGCGACGAGCAGTACTTC
>.|TRBV9|.|TRBJ2-7
CASSGAAGREQYF
TGTGCCAGCAGCGGAGCGGCAGGCCGAGAGCAGTACTTC
>.|TRBV6-5|few|TRBJ2-7
CASSLSVGRYF
TGTGCCAGCAGCCTCTCGGTCGGAAGGTACTTC
>TRBD1|TRBV12-3/TRBV12-4|few|TRBJ1-2
CASNQGGYGYTF
TGTGCCAGTAACCAGGGGGGGTATGGCTACACCTTC